Included here is one TCR beta chain sequence, with context. The sample is drawn from a study of blood T cell repertoires in COVID-19. On the study more broadly: Donors in the United States, Italy and Spain gave samples during acute or convalescent COVID-19.

In the source study's methods: Amplified reference gene primers provided the basis for estimating nucleated cell counts. Here immunoSEQ multiplex PCR was the method, and the copy in TCRdb shows in-frame clones only, minus some. V, J and clone size are those of that table, while D and trimming were read from the DNA. The table shows 76,000 or so clones, with around 90% occurring only once. The germline CDR1 and CDR2 sequences are MDHEN and SYDVKM. Losses at the gene ends were 6 bases for V and 12 bases for J; bases not matched to a gene: 15. The CDR3 extends over 15 amino acids. The V call is TRBV28, the J call TRBJ2-7; 12 nucleotides line up with TRBD2. Sequenced material: peripheral blood. The sequence derives from a man aged 25-45 years with acute or convalescent COVID-19. CDR3 protein: CASSDTSGGSVSWYF. The CDR3 DNA is TGTGCCAGCAGCGATACTAGCGGGGGGTCTGTCTCGTGGTACTTC.